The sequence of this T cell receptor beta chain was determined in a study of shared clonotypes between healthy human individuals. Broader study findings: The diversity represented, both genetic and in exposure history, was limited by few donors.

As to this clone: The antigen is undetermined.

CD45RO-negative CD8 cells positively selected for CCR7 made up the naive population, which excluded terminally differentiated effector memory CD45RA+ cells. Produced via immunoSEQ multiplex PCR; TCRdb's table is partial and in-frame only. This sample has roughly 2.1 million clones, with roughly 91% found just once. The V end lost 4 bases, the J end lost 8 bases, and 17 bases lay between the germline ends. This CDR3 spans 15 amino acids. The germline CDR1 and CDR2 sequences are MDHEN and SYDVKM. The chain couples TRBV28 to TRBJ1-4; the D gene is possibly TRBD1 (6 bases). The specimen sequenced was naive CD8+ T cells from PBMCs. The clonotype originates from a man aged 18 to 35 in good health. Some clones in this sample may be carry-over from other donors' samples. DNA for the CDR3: TGTGCCAGCAGTTCCCCCTACTCCGACAGGGAAAAACTGTTTTTT. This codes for CASSSPYSDREKLFF.